These T cell receptor beta chains were read from a single sample in a study of cytomegalovirus exposure and HLA in healthy donors. Method: immunoSEQ multiplex PCR; TCRdb's copy keeps in-frame clones and lacks some. The data show 130,000 to 150,000 clones, approximately 89% seen once. Sequencing input: PBMCs. These TCRs come from a woman between 18 and 30 years old in good health and CMV-seropositive. The CDR3 runs from the conserved cysteine through the conserved F or W. A clone size is listed for some rows: how often the clone was seen (once, few, many), or a class if it is expanded.

abundance: -
j_gene: TRBJ2-1
v_gene: TRBV29-1
CDR3aa: CSVEPTSGGIYEQFF

abundance: -
j_gene: TRBJ1-1
v_gene: TRBV18
CDR3aa: CASSPFSGRDTEAFF

abundance: few
j_gene: TRBJ1-1
v_gene: TRBV6-5
CDR3aa: CASSKPGGWTEAFF

abundance: -
j_gene: TRBJ2-2
v_gene: TRBV19
CDR3aa: CASRQGTGELFF

abundance: -
j_gene: TRBJ1-5
v_gene: TRBV6-5
CDR3aa: CASSPGLYQPQHF

abundance: -
j_gene: TRBJ2-5
v_gene: TRBV11-2
CDR3aa: CASSPTSGQETQYF

abundance: -
j_gene: TRBJ1-6
v_gene: TRBV6-4
CDR3aa: CASSRQGGSPLHF

abundance: -
j_gene: TRBJ2-5
v_gene: TRBV7-9
CDR3aa: CASSSSSATPGETQYF

abundance: once
j_gene: TRBJ2-7
v_gene: TRBV11-2
CDR3aa: CASSPRTGSLGEQYF

abundance: -
j_gene: TRBJ1-4
v_gene: TRBV5-4
CDR3aa: CASSLVSDEKLFF

abundance: -
j_gene: TRBJ2-3
v_gene: TRBV7-9
CDR3aa: CASSPLGGSTDTQYF

abundance: once
j_gene: TRBJ2-2
v_gene: TRBV7-2
CDR3aa: CASSLLAGGRGELFF

abundance: -
j_gene: TRBJ2-7
v_gene: TRBV19
CDR3aa: CASTPGTYYESQYF

abundance: -
j_gene: TRBJ2-6
v_gene: TRBV10-3
CDR3aa: CAISAAGANVLTF

abundance: -
j_gene: TRBJ2-7
v_gene: TRBV2
CDR3aa: CASSALADSYEQYF

abundance: -
j_gene: TRBJ2-7
v_gene: TRBV4-3
CDR3aa: CASSQEFDSGNFYEQYF

abundance: once
j_gene: TRBJ2-1
v_gene: TRBV7-7
CDR3aa: CASSLAGAGVYNEQFF

abundance: -
j_gene: TRBJ2-1
v_gene: TRBV6-1
CDR3aa: CASGGTSGVYNEQFF

abundance: -
j_gene: TRBJ2-7
v_gene: TRBV13
CDR3aa: CASSLRAAGDRFEYEQYF

abundance: -
j_gene: TRBJ1-1
v_gene: TRBV13
CDR3aa: CASSTGTARSTEAFF

abundance: -
j_gene: TRBJ1-6
v_gene: TRBV28
CDR3aa: CASTSGVPREANSPLHF

abundance: -
j_gene: TRBJ1-1
v_gene: TRBV19
CDR3aa: CASAGDSRTEAFF

abundance: -
j_gene: TRBJ2-3
v_gene: TRBV9
CDR3aa: CASSVVAGALGTQYF

abundance: -
j_gene: TRBJ2-7
v_gene: TRBV6-5
CDR3aa: CASSYKPGTYEQYF